The clone carrying this T cell receptor (beta chain) was observed a handful of times. Antigen unknown. This could be a read error, since a much larger clone is one nucleotide away. This sample's RNA came from whole unsorted tissue. The CDR3 has 14 amino acids. Deletions cut 7 bases from V and 0 bases from J, with 10 bases between. Germline V gene sequence: CDR1 MNHEY, CDR2 SVGEGT. TCRbeta libraries were built with three rounds of nested PCR, modified from ARM-PCR. A single record per CDR3 protein comes from TCRdb applying MiXCR to the multiplex PCR reads. Seen here are 85,000 to 100,000 distinct CDR3 sequences, about 66% observed once, and the top ten hold 18%. This sample is drawn from a study of tumor and adjacent non-tumor tissue in lung cancer. Overall study context: The cohort had about a dozen adenocarcinoma, a couple of squamous cell and 1 small cell patients.

Study conclusions and caveats: Significantly higher TCR diversity was found in tumor than normal lung. In normal lung, the top 100 clones were significantly more dominant than in tumor.

The chain couples TRBV6-2 or TRBV6-3 to TRBJ2-1; D gene ambiguous. The TCR originated in a man between 60 and 75 years old with non-small cell lung cancer. Sequenced input: lung tumor tissue. The CDR3 loop reads CASKDGNSYNEQFF. The CDR3 DNA follows: TGTGCCAGCAAAGACGGCAACTCCTACAATGAGCAGTTCTTC.